This T cell receptor beta chain was recovered during a study of T cell repertoires in ileal Crohn's disease. The repertoire was sequenced with immunoSEQ multiplex PCR; TCRdb's copy has only in-frame clones and lacks some. The data hold approximately 4,500 clones, with just under 75% observed a single time. Sequencing was performed on ileal tissue. This sequence originates from an adult with Crohn's disease.

The DNA for the CDR3 is TGTGCCAGCAGACAACAGGGGATCTCCGAGCAGTACTTC. Encoded protein: CASRQQGISEQYF. The chain employs TRBV27 and TRBJ2-7; TRBD1 matches 7 bases. The junction had 8 bases not matched to a gene; V was cut back by 6 bases and J by 6 bases. The length of the CDR3 is 13 residues. Germline V lookup: CDR1 MNHEY, CDR2 SMNVEV (reference sequence).